This T cell receptor beta chain originates from a study of T cell responses to AZD1222 COVID-19 vaccine. On the study more broadly: Pooling was applied to second doses at about 4 or about 12 weeks. Notes on the study in general: Distributed over spike, vaccine-associated CD4 TCRs predominated at 160-218 and 743-854. Only a handful of AZD1222 recipients were seropositive at baseline. Without day 14 samples, only post-peak T cell repertoires were studied.

About this clone itself: Antigen specificity is unknown.

Assay: immunoSEQ multiplex PCR; the TCRdb copy retains only in-frame clones and omits some. In the table there are 70,000 or so clones, over 60% of which are singletons. The CDR3 spans 13 residues. Germline loops: CDR1 SQVTM, CDR2 ANQGSEA. Trimming removed 6 bases from V and 8 bases from J; junction bases left unmatched: 7. The sequencing used peripheral blood, collected on day 0 of AZD1222 vaccination. This clonotype was obtained from an adult in good health. The gene calls are TRBV29-1 and TRBJ2-1; 10 positions match TRBD2. DNA for the CDR3: TGCAGCGTCCATAGCGGGGGGATCTATGAGCAGTTCTTC. It specifies CSVHSGGIYEQFF.